The clone carrying this T cell receptor beta chain was seen a few times. TCRdb re-called the RT-PCR reads through MiXCR, storing one row per CDR3 protein. The sample carries more than 850,000 distinct CDR3 sequences, under 20% recorded once. These data belong to a study of patients and donors after allogeneic stem cell transplantation. This CDR3 spans 17 amino acids. The V end was cut by 4 bases, the J end by 2 bases, with 17 bases between. From germline, CDR1 is LGHDT and CDR2 YNNKEL (reference sequence). This sequence joins TRBV3-1 and TRBJ2-2; D is possibly TRBD1 (7 bases). The sequenced sample consisted of blood, either unsorted or a sorted T cell fraction (not recorded which). The source is a human donor who was either an allogeneic HSCT recipient or a stem cell or donor lymphocyte infusion donor (not recorded which). It is not recorded whose cells these are; they may come from a transplant donor. DNA for the CDR3: TGTGCCAGCAGCCTGACCGGCGGGACAGCAAACACCGGGGAGCTGTTTTTT. Protein: CASSLTGGTANTGELFF.